The clone carrying this TCR beta chain was seen many times. Its specificity is unknown. This specimen comes from a study of T-cell reconstitution after alpha-beta-depleted transplantation in children. Study-wide points: It was reported that alpha-beta T cells came from several hundred expanded graft clones (about two months after transplant). Newly produced T cells mostly provided counts and TCRbeta diversity after one year, as hyperexpanded clones declined. Where some patients showed high TCRbeta diversity at day 60, it came from recipient T cells and thymic progenitors that had survived.

Unique molecular identifiers were incorporated into the prepared TCRbeta library. Using its own MiXCR run on the PCR reads, TCRdb lists one record per CDR3 protein. The profile shows some 6,000 distinct CDR3 sequences, under 15% of them singletons. The germline gives CDR1 LGHDT, CDR2 YNNKEL (reference sequence). The CDR3 sequence is 13 residues long. The V and J ends lost 5 bases and 5 bases respectively, with 12 bases between them. The TCR was taken from a boy under 18 with acute lymphoblastic leukemia, due to receive a stem cell transplant. Source: PBMCs, taken before TCRalphabeta/CD19-depleted stem cell transplant. The J gene is TRBJ1-1, the V gene TRBV3-1; D is unresolved. CDR3 region: CASSDTVGTEAFF. The CDR3 coding sequence is TGTGCCAGCAGCGATACCGTAGGGACTGAAGCTTTCTTT.